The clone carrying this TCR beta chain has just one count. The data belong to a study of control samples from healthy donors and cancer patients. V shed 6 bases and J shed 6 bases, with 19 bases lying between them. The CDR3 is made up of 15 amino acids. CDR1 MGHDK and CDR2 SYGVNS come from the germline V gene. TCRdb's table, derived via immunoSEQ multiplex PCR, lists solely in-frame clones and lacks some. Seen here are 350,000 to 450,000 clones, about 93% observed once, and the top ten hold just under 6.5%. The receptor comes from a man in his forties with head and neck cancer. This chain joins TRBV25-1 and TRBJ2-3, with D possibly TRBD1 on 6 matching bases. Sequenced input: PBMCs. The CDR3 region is CASSQGQTRGDTQYF. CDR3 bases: TGTGCCAGCAGCCAAGGACAGACGAGAGGGGATACGCAGTATTTT. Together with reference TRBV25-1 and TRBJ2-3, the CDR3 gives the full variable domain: EADIYQTPRYLVIGTGKKITLECSQTMGHDKMYWYQQDPGMELHLIHYSYGVNSTEKGDLSSESTVSRIRTEHFPLTLESARPSHTSQYLCASSQGQTRGDTQYFGPGTRLTVL.